This T cell receptor (beta chain) was recovered during a study of cytomegalovirus exposure and HLA in healthy donors. About this clone itself: Its antigen is not identified.

It was with 60 Vbeta and 13 Jbeta primers that the PCR ran. Repertoires were generated with immunoSEQ multiplex PCR, while TCRdb's copy carries only in-frame clones and drops some. Of fewer than 200,000 clones in the sample, more than 85% were seen once. Points from the study as a whole: Later on, an analysis tied under 20,000 TCR beta sequences to HLA alleles at 0.05 false discovery rate. Relative to the roughly 700-donor mean, N-insertions were reportedly fewer in an Asian-associated ancestry cluster in a later analysis.

The clonotype comes from a girl less than two years old in good health and CMV-seronegative. Input material: PBMCs.

CDR3 bases: TGTGCCAGCAGCGACTTACAGGGGAACACTGAAGCTTTCTTT. Translated, it gives CASSDLQGNTEAFF. The chain links TRBV5-6 to TRBJ1-1; D possibly corresponds to TRBD1 (6 bases). This CDR3 region has 14 residues. From germline, CDR1 is SGHDT and CDR2 YYEEEE. The V end was cut by 4 bases, the J end by 1 base, with 11 bases between.